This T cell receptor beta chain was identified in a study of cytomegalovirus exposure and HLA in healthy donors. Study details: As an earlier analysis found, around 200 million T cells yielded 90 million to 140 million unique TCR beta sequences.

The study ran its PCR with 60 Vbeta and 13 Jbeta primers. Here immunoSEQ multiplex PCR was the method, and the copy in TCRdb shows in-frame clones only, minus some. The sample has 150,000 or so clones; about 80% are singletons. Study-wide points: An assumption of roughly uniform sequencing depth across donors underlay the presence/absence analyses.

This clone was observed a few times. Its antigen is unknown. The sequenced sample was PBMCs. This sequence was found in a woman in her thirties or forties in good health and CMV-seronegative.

CDR3 in DNA: TGCGCCAGCAGCCAGAGGACAGGGTGGGGCGAGCAGTACTTC. It encodes CASSQRTGWGEQYF. V gene TRBV5-1 combines with J gene TRBJ2-7; 8 positions match TRBD1. The germline V gene has CDR1 SGHRS and CDR2 YFSETQ. Trimming removed 4 bases from V and 6 bases from J; junction bases left unmatched: 9. This CDR3 comprises 14 residues.